This TCR beta chain stems from a study of OX40 agonist ivuxolimab in advanced cancers. Trimming at V came to 1 base and at J to 2 bases, leaving 3 bases not matched to a gene. In germline, CDR1 is SEHNR, CDR2 FQNEAQ (reference sequence). The CDR3 is made up of 16 amino acids. TCRdb's copy holds only in-frame clones and misses some; the assay was immunoSEQ multiplex PCR. This table holds some 72,000 clones, approximately 90% found once. Turning to this clone: The antigen remains unidentified.

Whole-study results and caveats: The specificity for antigen of the expanded peripheral T cells was not determined. There was clonal expansion of CD4+ and CD8+ blood T cells by week 6 at 0.1 to 3.0 mg/kg.

The sample was CD4+ or CD8+ T cells sorted from blood, taken in a trial of the OX40 agonist ivuxolimab. This sequence joins TRBV7-9 and TRBJ2-1, with 9 bases fitting TRBD2. The clonotype originates from an adult with an advanced solid tumor such as melanoma, head and neck, liver or kidney cancer. In DNA, the CDR3 is TGTGCCAGCAGCTTAGGGGCGGGAGGGGCCTACAATGAGCAGTTCTTC. Translation gives CASSLGAGGAYNEQFF.